This TCR beta chain stems from a study of cytomegalovirus exposure and HLA in healthy donors. Overall study context: Out of approximately 170 million T cells, an earlier analysis found fewer than 140 million unique TCR beta sequences in total.

V lost 4 bases, J lost 3 bases, and 9 bases lay in between. The CDR3 contains 13 residues. CDR1 is LNHDA, CDR2 SQIVND, per germline (reference sequence). In its sample, this clone was seen once. The antigen is not known. Study-level results: Most TCRs appeared rarely, but some public TCRs recurred in many donors. In a later analysis, TCR association rates varied by HLA locus: DRB1 most, HLA-C fewest.

PCR amplification relied on 60 Vbeta primers (plus 13 Jbeta primers). The assay was immunoSEQ multiplex PCR, and TCRdb's table has in-frame clones only and misses some. The sample consists of some 120,000 clones, about three quarters of them appearing once. The clonotype was recovered from a woman in her thirties or forties in good health and CMV-seropositive. The chain employs TRBV19 and TRBJ2-5, with TRBD1 as a possible D gene (6 bases). The sample taken for sequencing was PBMCs. The CDR3 is CASSTDREETQYF. CDR3 nucleotide sequence: TGTGCCAGTAGTACGGACAGAGAAGAGACCCAGTACTTC.